Below are 10 T cell receptor gamma chains sequenced from a single sample in a study of intestinal T cells in coeliac disease. LymphoTrack primers amplified TRG sequences from about 0.2 ug of biopsy DNA. TCRdb re-called the multiplex PCR reads using CATT. The data show 450 to 750 gamma-chain clones, 45% to 60% seen once. For each case, the template was genomic DNA from ten 5-µm formalin-fixed paraffin-embedded scrolls. Sequencing was performed on a duodenal biopsy. These receptor sequences come from a human donor with celiac disease.

This clone is large. The rearrangement joins TRGV2 to TRGJ1 or TRGJ2. Per germline, CDR1 EGSNGY and CDR2 YDSYNSKV. V lost 3 bases, J lost 0 bases, and 5 bases stayed unmatched. The CDR3 totals 14 residues. Here the CDR3 reads CATWDISNYYKKLF. For the CDR3, the DNA is TGTGCCACCTGGGACATCTCGAATTATTATAAGAAACTCTTT.

V usage is TRGV10 and J usage is TRGJ1 or TRGJ2. TRGV10 is identified as an open reading frame with a role that is uncertain. The V gene end was trimmed by 8 bases and the J gene end by 8 bases; junction bases not matched to a gene: 19. This CDR3 contains 15 residues. The DNA of the CDR3 is TGTGCTGCGTGGGATTGGCCCCCCACCCCTCATAAGAAACTCTTT. Protein sequence: CAAWDWPPTPHKKLF.

This clone was observed a few times. This rearrangement joins TRGV4 to TRGJ1 or TRGJ2. CDR1 is EGSTGY and CDR2 is YDSYTSSV in the germline V gene. The CDR3 has 13 residues. V trimming: 5 bases; J trimming: 2 bases; junction bases outside the gene matches: 6. The CDR3 bases are TGTGCCACCTGGGGCCGGGATTATTATAAGAAACTCTTT. It yields the protein CATWGRDYYKKLF.

This clone came up a few times. The CDR3 is CAALGFYSNYYKKLF. CDR3 DNA sequence: TGTGCTGCGTTGGGATTTTATTCGAATTATTATAAGAAACTCTTT. The chain has TRGV10 and TRGJ1 or TRGJ2. TRGV10 carries the ORF label, with uncertain function. CDR3 length: 15 residues. After removal of 10 bases from V and 0 bases from J, the junction contained 13 bases not matched to a gene.

The chain recombines TRGV10 with TRGJP1. TRGV10 is an open reading frame whose function is uncertain. CDR3 length equals 17 residues. J lost 4 bases, V lost 8 bases, and 17 bases had no gene match. The CDR3 DNA is TGTGCTGCGTGGGGATGGGCCGGGGGGTACACTGGTTGGTTCAAGATATTT. This sequence encodes CAAWGWAGGYTGWFKIF.

By sample fraction, this clone is hyperexpanded. Different DNA sequences within this sample yield the same CDR3. J is TRGJP2 and V is TRGV2. Germline CDR1 reads EGSNGY; CDR2 reads YDSYNSKV. V gave up 5 bases and J gave up 2 bases; unmatched junction bases: 5. The CDR3 is 14 amino acids. Here the CDR3 reads CATWALSSDWIKTF. CDR3 nucleotides: TGTGCCACCTGGGCCCTGAGTAGTGATTGGATCAAGACGTTT.

The chain has TRGV2 and TRGJP2. In germline, CDR1 is EGSNGY, CDR2 YDSYNSKV. V lost 5 bases, J lost 8 bases, and 11 bases stayed unmatched. CDR3 length: 14 amino acids. The CDR3, as DNA: TGTGCCACCTGGGGCCGATCGGTGGATTGGATCAAGACGTTT. Protein sequence: CATWGRSVDWIKTF.

This clone is deemed large. The same CDR3 arises from other DNA sequences in this sample as well. The V gene is TRGV5, the J gene TRGJ1 or TRGJ2. The germline gives CDR1 VINAFY, CDR2 YDVSNSKD. The CDR3 is 10 residues long. J lost 8 bases, V lost 5 bases, and 3 bases had no gene match. In nucleotides, the CDR3 is TGTGCCACCTGGGTTCATAAGAAACTCTTT. As protein: CATWVHKKLF.

J is TRGJ1 or TRGJ2 and V is TRGV10. TRGV10 is annotated as an ORF whose role is uncertain. V dropped 8 bases and J dropped 5; count of bases not matched to a gene: 28. CDR3 length: 19 residues. Written as DNA, the CDR3 is TGTGCTGCGTGGAGTCCGAATCGCTCCTTATCGAAACATAATTATAAGAAACTCTTT. It specifies CAAWSPNRSLSKHNYKKLF.

This sequence joins TRGV10 and TRGJ1 or TRGJ2. TRGV10 is classed as an ORF, of uncertain function. V shed 8 bases, J shed 3 bases, and the junction held 26 bases outside the gene matches. There are 19 residues in the CDR3. CDR3 in amino acids: CAAWDYSPLRLYFYYKKLF. Written as DNA, the CDR3 is TGTGCTGCGTGGGATTATTCGCCCCTCCGGTTATATTTTTATTATAAGAAACTCTTT.